The rows below give T cell receptor beta chains drawn from one sample of a study of T cells after yellow fever vaccination. TCRdb redid the calling of the 5' RACE reads with MiXCR, one entry per CDR3 protein. The table lists some 260,000 distinct CDR3 sequences, about 5.2% of them singletons, with 2.5% to 4% in the top ten. The sample was CD4+ T cells sorted from PBMCs, taken on the day of the yellow fever booster vaccination. Receptors originate from a man between 18 and 29 years old who received the YFV17D yellow fever vaccine. Each CDR3 is given with its conserved first and last residue. D genes are given only for firm matches. Size values are once, few and many counts, or a class for expanded clones, and some rows have none.

V gene	clone size	J gene	D gene	CDR3 protein	CDR3 DNA
TRBV5-4	many	TRBJ2-7	NA	CASSKHSGSSYEQYF	TGTGCCAGCAGCAAACATAGCGGCAGCTCCTACGAGCAGTACTTC
TRBV9	NA	TRBJ2-5	NA	CASSVATGLGGETQYF	TGTGCCAGCAGCGTAGCTACGGGGCTAGGTGGGGAGACCCAGTACTTC
TRBV5-6	few	TRBJ1-2	NA	CASSLFQGYGYTF	TGTGCCAGCAGCTTGTTCCAGGGCTATGGCTACACCTTC
TRBV5-1	NA	TRBJ2-5	NA	CASSADFSETQYF	TGCGCCAGCAGCGCGGACTTTTCCGAGACCCAGTACTTC
TRBV4-3	NA	TRBJ2-3	NA	CASSQDWKGDTQYF	TGCGCCAGCAGCCAAGATTGGAAAGGAGATACGCAGTATTTT
TRBV19	many	TRBJ1-5	NA	CASSIDRKQPQHF	TGTGCCAGTAGTATAGATCGCAAGCAGCCCCAGCATTTT
TRBV6-5	NA	TRBJ1-3	NA	CASSTGTLPSGNTIYF	TGTGCCAGCAGTACCGGGACACTCCCCTCTGGAAACACCATATATTTT
TRBV5-1	few	TRBJ1-5	NA	CASSTGTAPDQPQHF	TGCGCCAGCAGCACCGGGACGGCCCCCGATCAGCCCCAGCATTTT
TRBV4-2	many	TRBJ1-1	NA	CASSQDAQGQVRTEAFF	TGTGCCAGCAGCCAAGATGCGCAGGGGCAGGTGCGGACTGAAGCTTTCTTT
TRBV4-1	NA	TRBJ1-5	NA	CASSQENRAMDQPQHF	TGCGCCAGCAGCCAAGAAAACAGGGCAATGGATCAGCCCCAGCATTTT
TRBV5-1	many	TRBJ2-4	TRBD2	CASSHGTSGGLGIQYF	TGCGCCAGCAGCCACGGGACTAGCGGGGGGCTCGGCATTCAGTACTTC
TRBV11-2	few	TRBJ2-3	TRBD2	CASSRRTSGLSSTDTQYF	TGTGCCAGCAGCCGACGGACTAGCGGGCTTTCTAGCACAGATACGCAGTATTTT
TRBV7-9	NA	TRBJ2-7	NA	CASSLGHLGSEQYF	TGTGCCAGCAGCTTAGGCCATCTGGGTTCCGAGCAGTACTTC
TRBV6-5	NA	TRBJ2-3	NA	CASSYSGFSTDTQYF	TGTGCCAGCAGTTACTCGGGGTTCAGCACAGATACGCAGTATTTT
TRBV12-3/TRBV12-4	NA	TRBJ2-1	NA	CASSFSNRDNEQFF	TGTGCCAGCAGTTTTTCTAACAGAGACAATGAGCAGTTCTTC
TRBV18	NA	TRBJ2-3	NA	CASSSPQGTDTQYF	TGTGCCAGCTCATCGCCCCAGGGCACAGATACGCAGTATTTT
TRBV5-4	few	TRBJ1-2	TRBD1	CASSLSITGEGYTF	TGTGCCAGCAGCTTGAGTATCACAGGGGAAGGCTACACCTTC
TRBV7-2	few	TRBJ1-2	NA	CASSRPGGGYGYTF	TGTGCCAGCAGCCGTCCCGGGGGCGGCTATGGCTACACCTTC
TRBV11-3	many	TRBJ1-1	TRBD1	CASSRDSQNTEAFF	TGTGCCAGCAGCCGGGACAGTCAGAACACTGAAGCTTTCTTT
TRBV4-2	NA	TRBJ2-5	NA	CASSQGIGPKQETQYF	TGTGCCAGCAGCCAAGGGATTGGGCCCAAACAAGAGACCCAGTACTTC
TRBV7-9	NA	TRBJ2-6	NA	CATPGLQSSGAHVLTF	TGTGCCACCCCCGGCCTACAGAGCTCTGGGGCCCACGTCCTGACTTTC
TRBV2	NA	TRBJ2-5	NA	CASSGTEQETQYF	TGTGCCAGCAGTGGGACAGAACAAGAGACCCAGTACTTC
TRBV5-4	NA	TRBJ2-5	NA	CASSRVEGVAQYF	TGTGCCAGCAGCCGGGTAGAGGGAGTTGCCCAGTACTTC
TRBV5-1	NA	TRBJ2-3	NA	CASSLGTTSGRQADTQYF	TGCGCCAGCAGCTTGGGGACTACCAGCGGCCGTCAAGCAGATACGCAGTATTTT
TRBV7-2	many	TRBJ2-1	TRBD2	CASSRRTSGGHNEQFF	TGTGCCAGCAGCCGTCGGACTAGCGGGGGACACAATGAGCAGTTCTTC
TRBV12-3/TRBV12-4	NA	TRBJ1-6	NA	CASRKGGWSSPLHF	TGTGCCAGCCGAAAGGGGGGGTGGAGTTCACCCCTCCACTTT
TRBV12-3/TRBV12-4	few	TRBJ2-6	NA	CASSPWRGSGANVLTF	TGTGCCAGCAGTCCCTGGAGGGGCTCTGGGGCCAACGTCCTGACTTTC
TRBV5-6	NA	TRBJ2-3	TRBD2	CASSLRGGGPTDTQYF	TGTGCCAGCAGCCTGCGGGGGGGGGGCCCCACAGATACGCAGTATTTT
TRBV18	NA	TRBJ1-2	NA	CASSPDKDYGYTF	TGTGCCAGCTCACCGGACAAAGATTATGGCTACACCTTC
TRBV7-9	NA	TRBJ2-5	NA	CASSFSSLETQYF	TGTGCCAGCAGCTTCTCTAGTCTAGAGACCCAGTACTTC
TRBV11-2	few	TRBJ1-2	NA	CASSLDRRTQPAYGYTF	TGTGCCAGCAGCTTAGATCGACGGACCCAACCCGCCTATGGCTACACCTTC